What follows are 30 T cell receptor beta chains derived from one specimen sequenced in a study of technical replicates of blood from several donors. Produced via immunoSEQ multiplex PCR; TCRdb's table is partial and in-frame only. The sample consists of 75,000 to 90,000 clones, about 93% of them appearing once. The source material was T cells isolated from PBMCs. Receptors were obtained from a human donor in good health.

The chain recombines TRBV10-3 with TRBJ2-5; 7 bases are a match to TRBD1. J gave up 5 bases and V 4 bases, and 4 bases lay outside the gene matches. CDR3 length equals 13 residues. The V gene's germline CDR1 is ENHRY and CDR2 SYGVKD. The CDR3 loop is CAISGGRGETQYF. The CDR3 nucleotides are TGTGCCATCAGTGGAGGCAGGGGGGAGACCCAGTACTTC.

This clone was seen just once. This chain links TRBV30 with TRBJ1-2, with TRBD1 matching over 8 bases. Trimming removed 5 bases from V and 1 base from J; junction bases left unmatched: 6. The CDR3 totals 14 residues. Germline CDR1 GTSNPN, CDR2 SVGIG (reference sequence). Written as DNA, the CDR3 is TGTGCCTGGTGGACAGGGATGGGTAACTATGGCTACACCTTC. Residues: CAWWTGMGNYGYTF.

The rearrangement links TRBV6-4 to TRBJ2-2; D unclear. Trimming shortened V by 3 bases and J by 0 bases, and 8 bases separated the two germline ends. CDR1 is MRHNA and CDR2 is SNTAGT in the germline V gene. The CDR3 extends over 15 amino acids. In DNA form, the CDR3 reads TGTGCCAGCAGTGAGGGCTACCCGAACACCGGGGAGCTGTTTTTT. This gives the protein CASSEGYPNTGELFF.

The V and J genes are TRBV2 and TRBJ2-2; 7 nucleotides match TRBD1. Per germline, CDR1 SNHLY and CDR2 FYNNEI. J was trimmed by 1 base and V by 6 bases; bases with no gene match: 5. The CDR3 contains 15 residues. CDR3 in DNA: TGTGCCAGCAGCCCGGACAGGCGGAACACCGGGGAGCTGTTTTTT. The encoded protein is CASSPDRRNTGELFF. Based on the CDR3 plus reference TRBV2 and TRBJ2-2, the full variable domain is EPEVTQTPSHQVTQMGQEVILRCVPISNHLYFYWYRQILGQKVEFLVSFYNNEISEKSEIFDDQFSVERPDGSNFTLKIRSTKLEDSAMYFCASSPDRRNTGELFFGEGSRLTVL.

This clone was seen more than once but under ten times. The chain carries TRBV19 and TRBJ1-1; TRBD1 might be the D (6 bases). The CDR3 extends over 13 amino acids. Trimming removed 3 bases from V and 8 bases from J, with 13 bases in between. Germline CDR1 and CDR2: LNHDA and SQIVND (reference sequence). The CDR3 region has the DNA TGTGCCAGTAGTATGGCAGGGGCGCCCGAAGCTTTCTTT. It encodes CASSMAGAPEAFF.

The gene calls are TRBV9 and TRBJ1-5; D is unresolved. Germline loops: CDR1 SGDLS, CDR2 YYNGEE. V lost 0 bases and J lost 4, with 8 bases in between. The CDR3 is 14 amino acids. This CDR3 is CASSVGSGNQPQHF. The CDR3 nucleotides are TGTGCCAGCAGCGTAGGGTCGGGGAATCAGCCCCAGCATTTT.

CDR3 sequence: CASSPSRDRDSNQPQHF. DNA for the CDR3: TGTGCCAGCAGCCCTTCCCGGGACAGAGATAGCAATCAGCCCCAGCATTTT. The chain uses TRBV7-9 and TRBJ1-5; TRBD1 aligns across 7 bases. Germline values: CDR1 SEHNR, CDR2 FQNEAQ (reference sequence). After removal of 5 bases from V and 0 bases from J, the junction contained 10 bases not matched to a gene. This CDR3 spans 17 amino acids.

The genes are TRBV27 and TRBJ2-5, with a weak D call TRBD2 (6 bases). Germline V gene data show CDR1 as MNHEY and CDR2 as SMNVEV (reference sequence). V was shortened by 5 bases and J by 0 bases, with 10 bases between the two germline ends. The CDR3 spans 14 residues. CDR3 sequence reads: CASSATSYQETQYF. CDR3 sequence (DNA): TGTGCCAGCAGTGCAACTAGCTACCAAGAGACCCAGTACTTC.

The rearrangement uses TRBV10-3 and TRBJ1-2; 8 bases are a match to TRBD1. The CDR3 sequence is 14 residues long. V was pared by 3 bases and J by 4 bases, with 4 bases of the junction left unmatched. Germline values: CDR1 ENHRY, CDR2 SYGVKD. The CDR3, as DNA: TGTGCCATCAGTGACCAGACAGGGGTCTATGGCTACACCTTC. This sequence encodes CAISDQTGVYGYTF.

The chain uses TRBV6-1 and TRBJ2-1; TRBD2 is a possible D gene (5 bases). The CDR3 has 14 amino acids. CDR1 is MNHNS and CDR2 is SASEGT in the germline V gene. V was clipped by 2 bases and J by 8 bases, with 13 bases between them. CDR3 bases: TGTGCCAGCAGTGAAAGGACTGGAGGATATGAGCAGTTCTTC. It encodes CASSERTGGYEQFF.

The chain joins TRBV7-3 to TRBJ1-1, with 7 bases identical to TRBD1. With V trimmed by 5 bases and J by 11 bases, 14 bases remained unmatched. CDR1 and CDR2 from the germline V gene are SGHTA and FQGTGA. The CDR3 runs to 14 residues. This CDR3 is CASSPLRGSVRAFF. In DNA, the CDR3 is TGTGCCAGCAGCCCCCTCAGGGGGAGTGTGCGGGCTTTCTTT.

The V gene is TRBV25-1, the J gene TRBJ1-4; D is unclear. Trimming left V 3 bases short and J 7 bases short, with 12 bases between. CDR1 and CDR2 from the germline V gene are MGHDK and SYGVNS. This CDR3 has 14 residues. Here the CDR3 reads CASSEEGPTEKLFF. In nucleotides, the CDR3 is TGTGCCAGCAGTGAGGAGGGTCCAACTGAAAAACTGTTTTTT.

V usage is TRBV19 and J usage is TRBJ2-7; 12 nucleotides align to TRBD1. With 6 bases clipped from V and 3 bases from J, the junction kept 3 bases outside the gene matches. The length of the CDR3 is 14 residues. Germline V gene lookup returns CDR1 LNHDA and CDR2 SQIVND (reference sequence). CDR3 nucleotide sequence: TGTGCCAGTAGGGGACAGGGGGCGGTCTACGAGCAGTACTTC. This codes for CASRGQGAVYEQYF.

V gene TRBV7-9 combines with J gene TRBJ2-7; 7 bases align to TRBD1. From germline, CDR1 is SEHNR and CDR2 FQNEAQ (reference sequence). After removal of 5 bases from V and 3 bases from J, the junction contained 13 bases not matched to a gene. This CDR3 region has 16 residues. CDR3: CASSPWDSYLNYEQYF. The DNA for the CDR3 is TGTGCCAGCAGCCCCTGGGACAGCTACTTAAACTACGAGCAGTACTTC.

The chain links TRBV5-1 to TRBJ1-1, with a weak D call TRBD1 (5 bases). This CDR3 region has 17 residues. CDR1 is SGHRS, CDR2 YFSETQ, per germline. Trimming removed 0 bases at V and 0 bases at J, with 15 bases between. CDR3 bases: TGCGCCAGCAGCTTGGGACCGGGACTCTCGATGAACACTGAAGCTTTCTTT. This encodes CASSLGPGLSMNTEAFF.

CDR3 region: CASSLSTVRPYEQYF. For the CDR3, the DNA is TGTGCCAGCAGTTTATCGACGGTCAGGCCCTACGAGCAGTACTTC. The chain uses TRBV27 and TRBJ2-7; D gene uncertain. With 0 bases removed from V and 2 bases from J, the gap between germline ends came to 11 bases. From germline, CDR1 is MNHEY and CDR2 SMNVEV (reference sequence). This CDR3 is built from 15 residues.

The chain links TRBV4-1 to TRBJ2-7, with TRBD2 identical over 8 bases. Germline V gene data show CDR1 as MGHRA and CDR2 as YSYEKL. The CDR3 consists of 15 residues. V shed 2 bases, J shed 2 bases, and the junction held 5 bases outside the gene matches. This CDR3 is CASSQSGLGTYEQYF. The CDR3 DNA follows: TGCGCCAGCAGCCAATCGGGACTAGGTACCTACGAGCAGTACTTC.

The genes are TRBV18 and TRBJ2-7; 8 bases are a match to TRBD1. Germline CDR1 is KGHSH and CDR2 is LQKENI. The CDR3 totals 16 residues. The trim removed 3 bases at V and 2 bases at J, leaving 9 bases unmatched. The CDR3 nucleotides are TGTGCCAGCTCACCCCCGGACAGGGCCTTTACCTACGAGCAGTACTTC. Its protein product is CASSPPDRAFTYEQYF.

In nucleotides, the CDR3 is TGTGCCAGCAGCGTTAGAGCGGGGGACACAGATACGCAGTATTTT. It encodes CASSVRAGDTDTQYF. J is TRBJ2-3 and V is TRBV9; TRBD2 agrees at 8 bases. CDR1 and CDR2 (germline): SGDLS, YYNGEE. The junction had 4 bases not matched to a gene; V was cut back by 2 bases and J by 2 bases. This CDR3 contains 15 residues. Looking up the rest from reference TRBV9 and TRBJ2-3 gives the full variable domain: DSGVTQTPKHLITATGQRVTLRCSPRSGDLSVYWYQQSLDQGLQFLIQYYNGEERAKGNILERFSAQQFPDLHSELNLSSLELGDSALYFCASSVRAGDTDTQYFGPGTRLTVL.

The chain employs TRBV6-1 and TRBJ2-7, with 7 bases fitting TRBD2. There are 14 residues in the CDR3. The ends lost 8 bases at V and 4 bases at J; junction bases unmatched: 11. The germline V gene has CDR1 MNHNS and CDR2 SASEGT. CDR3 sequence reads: CASVGLPGGYEQYF. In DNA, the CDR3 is TGTGCCAGCGTCGGGCTACCCGGGGGGTACGAGCAGTACTTC.

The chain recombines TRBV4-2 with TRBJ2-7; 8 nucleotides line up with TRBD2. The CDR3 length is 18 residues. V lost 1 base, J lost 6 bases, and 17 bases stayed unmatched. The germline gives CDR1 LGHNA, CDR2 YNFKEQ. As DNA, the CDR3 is TGTGCCAGCAGCCAAGCAGCCGGGAGGGAAGATCGTCTGAGCGAGCAGTACTTC. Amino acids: CASSQAAGREDRLSEQYF.

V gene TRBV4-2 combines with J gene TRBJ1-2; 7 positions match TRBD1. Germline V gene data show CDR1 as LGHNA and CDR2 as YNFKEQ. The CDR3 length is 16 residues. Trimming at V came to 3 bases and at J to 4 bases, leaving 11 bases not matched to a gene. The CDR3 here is CASSQEKTGLAYGYTF. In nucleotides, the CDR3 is TGTGCCAGCAGCCAGGAAAAGACAGGGCTTGCCTATGGCTACACCTTC.

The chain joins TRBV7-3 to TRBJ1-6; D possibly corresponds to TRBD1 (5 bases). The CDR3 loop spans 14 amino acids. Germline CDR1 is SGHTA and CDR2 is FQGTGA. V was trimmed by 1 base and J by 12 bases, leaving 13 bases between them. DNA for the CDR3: TGTGCCAGCAGCTTAAAGGGGCAAGGTGGACCCCTCCACTTT. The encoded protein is CASSLKGQGGPLHF.

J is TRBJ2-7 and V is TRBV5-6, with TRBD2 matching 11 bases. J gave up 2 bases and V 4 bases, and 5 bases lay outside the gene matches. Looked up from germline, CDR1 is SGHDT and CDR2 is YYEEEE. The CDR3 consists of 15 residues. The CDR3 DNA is TGTGCCAGCAGCCTGGGACTAGCGGTTGCCTACGAGCAGTACTTC. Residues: CASSLGLAVAYEQYF.

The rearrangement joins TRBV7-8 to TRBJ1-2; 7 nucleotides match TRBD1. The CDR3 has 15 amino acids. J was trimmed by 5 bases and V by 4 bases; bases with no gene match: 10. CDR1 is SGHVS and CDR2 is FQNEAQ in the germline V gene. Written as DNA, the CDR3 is TGTGCCAGCAGCTCCCCGACAGGGAAGAAGTATGGCTACACCTTC. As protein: CASSSPTGKKYGYTF.

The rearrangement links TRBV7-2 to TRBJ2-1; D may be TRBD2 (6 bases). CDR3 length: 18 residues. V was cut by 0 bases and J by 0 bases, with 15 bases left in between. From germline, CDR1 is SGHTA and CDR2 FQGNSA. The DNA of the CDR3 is TGTGCCAGCAGCTTAGCGGACTACGGAGTAGTCTCCTACAATGAGCAGTTCTTC. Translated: CASSLADYGVVSYNEQFF.

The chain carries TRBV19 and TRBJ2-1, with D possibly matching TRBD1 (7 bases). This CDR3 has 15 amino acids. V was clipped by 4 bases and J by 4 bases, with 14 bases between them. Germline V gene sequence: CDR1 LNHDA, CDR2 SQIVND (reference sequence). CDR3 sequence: CASSRGDRAYNEQFF. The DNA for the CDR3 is TGTGCCAGTAGTAGGGGGGACAGAGCTTACAATGAGCAGTTCTTC. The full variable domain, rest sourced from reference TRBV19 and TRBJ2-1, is DGGITQSPKYLFRKEGQNVTLSCEQNLNHDAMYWYRQDPGQGLRLIYYSQIVNDFQKGDIAEGYSVSREKKESFPLTVTSAQKNPTAFYLCASSRGDRAYNEQFFGPGTRLTVL.

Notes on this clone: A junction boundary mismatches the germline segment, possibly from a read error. The CDR3 nucleotides are TGTGCTAGCAGCTCCCGGGGGGTCGGGGAGCTGTTTTTT. The encoded protein is CASSSRGVGELFF. The chain combines TRBV7-7 with TRBJ2-2; 7 bases are shared with TRBD2. The CDR3 loop spans 13 amino acids. Germline CDR1 SSHAT, CDR2 FNYEAQ (reference sequence).

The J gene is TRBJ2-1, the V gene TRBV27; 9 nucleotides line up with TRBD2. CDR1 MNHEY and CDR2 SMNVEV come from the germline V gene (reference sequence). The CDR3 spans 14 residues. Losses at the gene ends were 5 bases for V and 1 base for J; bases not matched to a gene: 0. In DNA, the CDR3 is TGTGCCAGCAGTGCGGGAGGGTCCTACAATGAGCAGTTCTTC. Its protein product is CASSAGGSYNEQFF.

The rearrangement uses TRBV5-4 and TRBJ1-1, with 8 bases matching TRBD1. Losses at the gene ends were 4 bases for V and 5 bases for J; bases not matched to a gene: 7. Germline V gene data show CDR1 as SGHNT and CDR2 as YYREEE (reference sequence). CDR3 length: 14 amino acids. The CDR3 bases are TGTGCCAGCAGCAAGACAGGGGAGAGAACTGAAGCTTTCTTT. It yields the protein CASSKTGERTEAFF.